The 14 T cell receptor beta chains given below trace back to one sample, sequenced in a study of identical twins. TCRdb used MiXCR to reprocess the 5' RACE reads, holding one entry per CDR3 protein. The sample holds roughly 500,000 distinct CDR3 sequences; around 20% are singletons and the top ten take 0.91%. This same sample was also part of a study on T cells expressing NK-cell markers.

Sequences were obtained from CD4+ T cells sorted from blood. These receptors were collected from a young woman in good health.

This clonotype was counted at least ten times. The V and J genes are TRBV5-1 and TRBJ2-7; D is perhaps TRBD2 (5 bases). The CDR3 runs to 16 residues. Germline V CDR1 and CDR2: SGHRS, YFSETQ. Trimming removed 4 bases from V and 1 base from J, with 18 bases in between. The CDR3 bases are TGCGCCAGCAGCCGAGGGATGGGGAAAGAATCCTACGAGCAGTACTTC. This codes for CASSRGMGKESYEQYF. The complete variable domain, with remaining parts taken from reference TRBV5-1 and TRBJ2-7, reads KAGVTQTPRYLIKTRGQQVTLSCSPISGHRSVSWYQQTPGQGLQFLFEYFSETQRNKGNFPGRFSGRQFSNSRSEMNVSTLELGDSALYLCASSRGMGKESYEQYFGPGTRLTVT.

The CDR3 DNA sequence: TGCAGTGCTAGAGCAGTAGCGGGAGGGAGAGATGAGCAGTTCTTC. This translates into CSARAVAGGRDEQFF. This rearrangement joins TRBV20-1 to TRBJ2-1; TRBD2 agrees at 11 bases. The V gene's germline CDR1 is DFQATT and CDR2 SNEGSKA (reference sequence). This CDR3 is 15 amino acids long. V trimming: 1 base; J trimming: 8 bases; junction bases outside the gene matches: 7.

The V and J genes are TRBV20-1 and TRBJ1-4, with D perhaps matching TRBD1 (6 bases). Germline V gene sequence: CDR1 DFQATT, CDR2 SNEGSKA (reference sequence). Trimming took off 5 bases at V and 5 bases at J, with 15 bases between the two ends. The CDR3 is made up of 14 amino acids. This chain's CDR3 is CSAAPPGVNEKLFF. As DNA, the CDR3 is TGCAGTGCTGCCCCTCCAGGGGTAAATGAAAAACTGTTTTTT.

This rearrangement joins TRBV20-1 to TRBJ2-7, with 7 bases that match TRBD2. The CDR3 is 16 amino acids. Germline V gene lookup returns CDR1 DFQATT and CDR2 SNEGSKA (reference sequence). With 5 bases clipped from V and 3 bases from J, the junction kept 16 bases outside the gene matches. The CDR3 protein is CSALGWGGGIHYEQYF. In DNA form, the CDR3 reads TGCAGTGCTCTTGGTTGGGGGGGAGGCATTCACTACGAGCAGTACTTC.

The chain couples TRBV18 to TRBJ2-5; the match to TRBD2 covers 12 bases. Germline trimming cut 3 bases from V and 5 bases from J; bases unmatched to any gene: 10. CDR1 and CDR2 (germline): KGHSH, LQKENI. The length of the CDR3 is 17 residues. The CDR3 loop reads CASSPTTSGGLKETQYF. The CDR3 nucleotides are TGTGCCAGCTCACCGACTACTAGCGGGGGGCTCAAGGAGACCCAGTACTTC.

The CDR3 reads CASSSNLALGYTF. The CDR3 DNA follows: TGTGCCAGCAGTTCCAATTTGGCTCTGGGCTACACCTTC. The V gene is TRBV6-5, the J gene TRBJ1-2; no reliable D call. The CDR3 has 13 amino acids. Germline V CDR1 and CDR2: MNHEY, SVGAGI. V was clipped by 4 bases and J by 8 bases, with 14 bases between them.

CDR3 DNA: TGTGCCAGCAGCCAAGATCGCGGGGGCACAGATACGCAGTATTTT. As protein: CASSQDRGGTDTQYF. The chain carries TRBV3-1 and TRBJ2-3; D may be TRBD2 (6 bases). CDR3 length: 15 residues. The ends were cut back, 0 bases at V and 1 base at J, with 8 bases in the middle. Germline-derived CDR1 and CDR2 are LGHDT and YNNKEL (reference sequence).

The chain employs TRBV9 and TRBJ1-6, with TRBD1 as a possible D gene (6 bases). Trimming shortened V by 1 base and J by 10 bases, and 9 bases separated the two germline ends. The CDR3 has 13 amino acids. CDR1 is SGDLS and CDR2 is YYNGEE in the germline V gene. The CDR3 DNA sequence: TGTGCCAGCAGCGTATCAGGGGACTCACCCCTCCACTTT. Translation gives CASSVSGDSPLHF.

This clonotype appeared a few times. The chain employs TRBV9 and TRBJ1-5; D remains unclear. CDR1 is SGDLS and CDR2 is YYNGEE in the germline V gene. The CDR3 length is 15 residues. V was pared by 6 bases and J by 5 bases, with 18 bases between. The CDR3 region is CASTFTVMGDQPQHF. The CDR3 DNA reads as TGTGCCAGCACTTTTACAGTAATGGGCGATCAGCCCCAGCATTTT.

The chain is built from TRBV5-1 and TRBJ2-3; tentatively, D is TRBD2 (5 bases). This CDR3 contains 14 residues. V lost 4 bases, J lost 4 bases, and 13 bases lay in between. Germline CDR1 is SGHRS and CDR2 is YFSETQ. CDR3 in DNA: TGCGCCAGCAGCCTGATACTAGGAGCAGATACGCAGTATTTT. It codes for CASSLILGADTQYF.

This clonotype has a handful of counts. The chain couples TRBV5-1 to TRBJ2-7; perhaps TRBD2 as D (6 bases). V lost 2 bases and J lost 6, with 9 bases in between. CDR1 is SGHRS and CDR2 is YFSETQ in the germline V gene. The CDR3 extends over 12 amino acids. The CDR3 sequence: CASSLGEAEQYF. DNA of the CDR3: TGCGCCAGCAGCTTAGGGGAGGCCGAGCAGTACTTC.

The chain couples TRBV7-9 to TRBJ1-1; D unclear. This CDR3 is built from 13 residues. Germline CDR1 and CDR2: SEHNR and FQNEAQ (reference sequence). V lost 2 bases, J lost 6 bases, and 10 bases lay in between. CDR3: CASSLPGKAEAFF. The CDR3 nucleotides are TGTGCCAGCAGCTTACCAGGAAAGGCTGAAGCTTTCTTT.

V is TRBV5-6 and J is TRBJ1-5, with D perhaps matching TRBD1 (5 bases). This CDR3 is 14 amino acids long. Germline V gives CDR1 SGHDT, CDR2 YYEEEE. Trimming removed 4 bases from V and 6 bases from J, with 14 bases in between. The CDR3 region is CASSGRRDGQPQHF. CDR3 sequence (DNA): TGTGCCAGCAGCGGTAGGAGGGACGGTCAGCCCCAGCATTTT.

This clonotype was seen more than once but under ten times. The chain has TRBV5-6 and TRBJ2-1; D is unclear. The CDR3 spans 16 residues. Germline-derived CDR1 and CDR2 are SGHDT and YYEEEE. V gave up 4 bases and J gave up 0 bases, with 14 bases separating them. The DNA of the CDR3 is TGTGCCAGCAGCCGATACTCGGTCCACTCCTACAATGAGCAGTTCTTC. Translated: CASSRYSVHSYNEQFF.